This T cell receptor beta chain was captured by sequencing in a study of shared clonotypes between healthy human individuals (dated by TCRdb to the early 2020s). Study-level background: Two women and a few men aged 18 to 49 years were included in the cohort. Per donor, leukapheresis produced somewhere between about 0.85 and 10 billion PBMCs. To increase sequencing depth and limit assay-specific biases, different laboratories used diverse techniques to prepare libraries and sequence TCR repertoires. The study deeply sequenced blood TCR repertoires of about 5 healthy adults to estimate repertoire size and the extent of clonotype sharing between individuals. For each donor, three plates each were used for CD4 naive and CD4 memory, two plates were used for CD8 naive, and one plate was used for CD8 memory. The investigation overall reported the following: Rarefaction of sorted-subset datasets indicated incomplete sequencing despite the large sequencing depth. Sampling was limited to blood, and TCR repertoires in tissue likely differ from TCR repertoires in blood. The genetic and exposure-history diversity represented was limited by the small number of donors. Across a handful of donors, around 5% of naive CD4, approximately 3.5% of naive CD8, 2.3% of memory CD4, and about 0.4% of memory CD8 clonotypes were shared. Pairwise subsampling indicated that sequencing depth was expected to affect the degree of clonotype sharing among donors. Estimated clonotype richness was generally larger for naive than for memory subsets. Clonotypes shared by all four sorted-subset donors showed higher generation probabilities than non-shared clonotypes.

The CDR3 starts with the cysteine, ends with the phenylalanine, and has 17 residues. The only DNA kept is the CDR3, 51 bases in frame from the first base. According to the germline V gene (reference sequence), CDR1 reads SGHNT and CDR2 reads YYREEE. V has 3 bases trimmed and J has 1 base trimmed; junction bases matching no gene number 5. Remarks on this clone: What this receptor recognizes is not known. No much larger clonotype is one base removed from it; base qualities were not supplied.

Using the deep immunoSEQ assay, TCR CDR3 regions were amplified from genomic DNA by multiplex PCR. For each cell subset, the extracted genomic DNA was distributed evenly across all wells of several immunoSEQ 96-well plates, and each plate served as one replicate. For sorted subsets, roughly 200 ng of genomic DNA, equivalent to around 29,000 T cell genomes, went into each replicate PCR. Purified libraries were quantified with a Qubit 3.0 fluorometer, sized on a Bioanalyzer 2100, and re-quantified with the KAPA Library Quantification kit. Each immunoSEQ 96-well plate was sequenced on its own single-read 150-cycle Illumina NextSeq 550 flow cell. As for the original processing: Because the immunoSEQ output held only junctional sequences and lacked quality scores, the filtering could not match the filtering applied to full-length reads. Sequences were annotated with PyIR, a Python wrapper for IgBLAST v1.9, using IMGT germline references to assign V/J genes and CDR3. Reads with weak V/J assignments (E-value above 1e-6), missing CDR3, stop codons, out-of-frame junctions, or ambiguous translated residues were removed. V3J clonotypes were defined as sequences sharing an identical inferred V gene, J gene, and CDR3 amino acid sequence. Percentage overlap between repertoires was calculated by dividing the number of shared unique clonotypes by the size of the smaller repertoire. Three approaches were used to assess repertoire richness: RTK rarefaction, the Chao1 estimator, and Recon v2.1 estimates of unobserved clonotypes. Generation probabilities were computed with OLGA for all TCRbeta clonotypes obtained by the gDNA method from a few donors. TCRdb took this table from immuneACCESS and kept in-frame rearrangements with V and J called. Such tables lack part of the clones; where checked against another copy, unresolved V genes explain under half of the gap, and the rest is unexplained. From that table come the V and J calls and clone size; the DNA was used to work out D and trimming. This sample holds about 980,000 clones; 76% were observed only once. About 1.5% of the sample is held by the ten biggest clonotypes.

The donors were healthy, HIV-negative adults with no recently reported acute infections or vaccinations. Every donor was a Caucasian adult living in Nashville, Tennessee, USA. CD4+ T cells were enriched by magnetic negative selection; naive cells were then positively selected on CD45RA, and the negative fraction formed the memory subset. Blood was obtained by leukapheresis, after which PBMCs were separated by Ficoll-Histopaque density gradient centrifugation and cryopreserved in liquid nitrogen vapor phase. Purity and quantity of every magnetically sorted T cell population were checked by analytical flow cytometry. From each sorted fraction, genomic DNA was isolated and quantified by UV absorbance on a Nanodrop 2000c.

The chain was built from TRBV5-4 and TRBJ2-2; TRBD2 fits 11 bases in the junction. Sequencing was performed on memory CD4+ T cells sorted from blood. The label giving this sample's cell subset or site can be read as: CD45RA-negative fraction. The receptor was derived from a man aged 18 to 30 in good health. The bases are TGTGCCAGCAGCTCCTTGACTAGCGGGAAGAACACCGGGGAGCTGTTTTTT. The encoded protein is CASSSLTSGKNTGELFF.